The next 18 T cell receptor beta chains were all read from a single sample in a study of T cell responses to AZD1222 COVID-19 vaccine. Libraries were prepared by immunoSEQ multiplex PCR; TCRdb keeps only in-frame clonotypes and omits some of them. In the table there are approximately 150,000 clones, about 89% of which are singletons. Sequences were derived from peripheral blood, sampled on day 0 of AZD1222 vaccination. Receptors were obtained from an adult in good health.

The chain couples TRBV7-2 to TRBJ1-5, with 7 bases that match TRBD1. Per germline, CDR1 SGHTA and CDR2 FQGNSA. This CDR3 comprises 15 residues. With 5 bases clipped from V and 4 bases from J, the junction kept 8 bases outside the gene matches. CDR3 residues: CASSRQGQMNQPQHF. For the CDR3, the DNA is TGTGCCAGCAGCCGCCAGGGACAGATGAATCAGCCCCAGCATTTT.

This chain links TRBV5-1 with TRBJ2-7; weak D call: TRBD2 (6 bases). Looked up from germline, CDR1 is SGHRS and CDR2 is YFSETQ. V lost 0 bases and J lost 5, with 12 bases in between. This CDR3 region has 14 residues. The CDR3: CASSLVGGRNEQYF. CDR3 DNA: TGCGCCAGCAGCTTGGTGGGGGGTAGAAACGAGCAGTACTTC. The whole variable domain, filled in from reference TRBV5-1 and TRBJ2-7, reads KAGVTQTPRYLIKTRGQQVTLSCSPISGHRSVSWYQQTPGQGLQFLFEYFSETQRNKGNFPGRFSGRQFSNSRSEMNVSTLELGDSALYLCASSLVGGRNEQYFGPGTRLTVT.

V gene TRBV6-1 combines with J gene TRBJ1-4, with a weak D call TRBD1 (6 bases). V shed 2 bases and J shed 4 bases, with 17 bases lying between them. The CDR3 sequence is 17 residues long. Germline V gives CDR1 MNHNS, CDR2 SASEGT. Here the CDR3 reads CASSEIGTRGINEKLFF. The CDR3 region has the DNA TGTGCCAGCAGTGAAATAGGAACCAGGGGAATTAATGAAAAACTGTTTTTT.

The CDR3 DNA reads as TGTGCCAGCAGCAATCAGCCCCAGCATTTT. It codes for CASSNQPQHF. The rearrangement links TRBV6-5 to TRBJ1-5; no clear D gene. V lost 6 bases to trimming and J lost 3 bases, with 0 bases between them. The CDR3 runs 10 residues. From germline, CDR1 is MNHEY and CDR2 SVGAGI.

The rearrangement joins TRBV11-2 to TRBJ2-7; a weak D match, TRBD2 (5 bases). The CDR3 spans 12 residues. The V gene's germline CDR1 is SGHAT and CDR2 FQNNGV. V lost 4 bases to trimming and J lost 9 bases, with 13 bases between them. The CDR3 nucleotides are TGTGCCAGCAGCTCCGCTAGCCCCGCGCAGTACTTC. This codes for CASSSASPAQYF.

This chain connects TRBV9 to TRBJ1-4; TRBD1 is a possible D gene (6 bases). CDR3 length: 15 amino acids. V dropped 0 bases and J dropped 4 bases, with 10 bases sitting between them. Germline V CDR1 and CDR2: SGDLS, YYNGEE. DNA for the CDR3: TGTGCCAGCAGCGTAGCTCAGGGGAATAATGAAAAACTGTTTTTT. Protein: CASSVAQGNNEKLFF.

This clone was detected only once. This chain joins TRBV10-2 and TRBJ2-7; 7 positions match TRBD2. Germline V gene data show CDR1 as WSHSY and CDR2 as SAAADI. The CDR3 is 15 residues long. The V and J ends lost 7 bases and 2 bases, in that order; junction bases with no gene match: 11. The CDR3 region has the DNA TGCGCCAGCAAAATGGGGCGGGAGCCTACCTACGAGCAGTACGTC. It specifies CASKMGREPTYEQYV.

V gene TRBV2 combines with J gene TRBJ2-7, with 9 bases identical to TRBD1. Germline values: CDR1 SNHLY, CDR2 FYNNEI. CDR3 size: 12 residues. J gave up 6 bases and V 9 bases, and 6 bases lay outside the gene matches. CDR3 DNA: TGTGCCAGTAAACAGGGGGCGTTCGAGCAGTACTTC. It specifies CASKQGAFEQYF.

The J gene is TRBJ2-7, the V gene TRBV27; no reliable D call. Trimming removed 6 bases at V and 1 base at J, with 7 bases between. The length of the CDR3 is 12 residues. CDR1 and CDR2 from the germline V gene are MNHEY and SMNVEV (reference sequence). CDR3 sequence: CASREGSYEQYF. DNA for the CDR3: TGTGCCAGCAGAGAAGGGTCCTACGAGCAGTACTTC.

The gene calls are TRBV7-8 and TRBJ1-5, with TRBD1 matching over 7 bases. Germline CDR1 SGHVS, CDR2 FQNEAQ. V trimming: 5 bases; J trimming: 0 bases; junction bases outside the gene matches: 4. The CDR3 is made up of 15 amino acids. The CDR3 sequence: CASSRGTVSNQPQHF. CDR3 nucleotides: TGTGCCAGCAGCCGCGGGACAGTTAGCAATCAGCCCCAGCATTTT.

V usage is TRBV7-9 and J usage is TRBJ2-5; 9 bases are shared with TRBD1. Trimming cost V 5 bases and J 1 base; bases outside gene matches: 14. CDR1 and CDR2 from the germline V gene are SEHNR and FQNEAQ (reference sequence). CDR3 size: 18 residues. The CDR3 DNA is TGTGCCAGCAGCCCAGGATGGGGACAGGGACGTGTCCAAGAGACCCAGTACTTC. This sequence encodes CASSPGWGQGRVQETQYF.

This clone appeared a single time. The rearrangement uses TRBV28 and TRBJ2-3, with unresolved D. Germline V gives CDR1 MDHEN, CDR2 SYDVKM. The CDR3 length is 12 residues. V lost 1 base to trimming and J lost 4 bases, with 3 bases between them. CDR3 region: CASSLFADTQYF. The CDR3, as DNA: TGTGCCAGCAGTTTATTTGCAGATACGCAGTATTTT.

Only one count was recorded for this clone. The chain employs TRBV18 and TRBJ1-1, with 7 bases matching TRBD1. The CDR3 extends over 14 amino acids. Losses at the gene ends were 3 bases for V and 3 bases for J; bases not matched to a gene: 4. Germline loops: CDR1 KGHSH, CDR2 LQKENI. CDR3 residues: CASSPRTGDTEAFF. The CDR3 bases are TGTGCCAGCTCACCCAGAACAGGGGACACTGAAGCTTTCTTT.

This clone turned up a few times. The chain combines TRBV5-6 with TRBJ2-5; 9 positions match TRBD2. Losses at the gene ends were 4 bases for V and 0 bases for J; bases not matched to a gene: 7. Germline CDR1 reads SGHDT; CDR2 reads YYEEEE. CDR3 length equals 16 residues. CDR3 region: CASSRPSGTYQETQYF. The CDR3 DNA sequence: TGTGCCAGCAGCCGACCTAGCGGGACATACCAAGAGACCCAGTACTTC.

In nucleotides, the CDR3 is TGTGCCAGCATCGCCGGGAGACCGTACGAGCAGTACTTC. Protein sequence: CASIAGRPYEQYF. The chain employs TRBV6-5 and TRBJ2-7, with D perhaps matching TRBD2 (6 bases). Germline CDR1 and CDR2: MNHEY and SVGAGI. This CDR3 has 13 amino acids. The germline V and J ends were trimmed by 7 bases and 4 bases, with 14 bases remaining between them.

This clone was observed once. The chain uses TRBV18 and TRBJ2-7; either TRBD1 or TRBD2 may supply D (5 bases each). Germline loops: CDR1 KGHSH, CDR2 LQKENI. V was clipped by 5 bases and J by 2 bases, with 13 bases between them. The CDR3 contains 14 residues. CDR3 DNA: TGTGCCAGCTCAACTGACCGGGGCCCCTACGAGCAGTACTTC. Protein product: CASSTDRGPYEQYF.

This clone was observed once. The chain has TRBV14 and TRBJ1-2, with D possibly being TRBD1 (6 bases). Deletions cut 4 bases from V and 1 base from J, with 13 bases between. The CDR3 has 15 amino acids. Looked up from germline, CDR1 is SGHDN and CDR2 is FVKESK. CDR3 sequence (DNA): TGTGCCAGCAGCCCCGGGGGGGCTATTAACTATGGCTACACCTTC. Encoded protein: CASSPGGAINYGYTF.

The CDR3 protein is CASRARVYGYTF. Written as DNA, the CDR3 is TGTGCCAGCAGGGCGCGGGTCTATGGCTACACCTTC. The chain carries TRBV12-3 or TRBV12-4 and TRBJ1-2; D is unclear. V was clipped by 6 bases and J by 4 bases, with 9 bases between them. This CDR3 has 12 residues.